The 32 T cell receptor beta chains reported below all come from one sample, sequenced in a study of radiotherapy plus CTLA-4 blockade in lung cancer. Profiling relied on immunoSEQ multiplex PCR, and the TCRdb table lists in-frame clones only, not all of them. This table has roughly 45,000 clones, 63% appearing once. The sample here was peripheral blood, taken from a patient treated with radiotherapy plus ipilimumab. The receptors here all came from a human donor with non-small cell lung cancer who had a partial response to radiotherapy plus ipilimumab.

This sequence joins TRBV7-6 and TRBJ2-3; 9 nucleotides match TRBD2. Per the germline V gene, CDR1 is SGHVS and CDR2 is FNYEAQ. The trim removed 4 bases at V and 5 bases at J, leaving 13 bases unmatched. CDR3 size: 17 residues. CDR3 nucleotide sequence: TGTGCCAGCAGCTACAGAGGGGTAGCGGGAGATTTAGATACGCAGTATTTT. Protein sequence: CASSYRGVAGDLDTQYF.

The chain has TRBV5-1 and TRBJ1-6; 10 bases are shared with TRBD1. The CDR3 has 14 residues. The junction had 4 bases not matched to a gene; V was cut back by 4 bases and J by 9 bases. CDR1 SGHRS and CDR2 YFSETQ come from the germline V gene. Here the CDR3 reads CASSTGQGGSPLHF. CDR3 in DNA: TGCGCCAGCAGCACCGGACAGGGGGGTTCACCCCTCCACTTT.

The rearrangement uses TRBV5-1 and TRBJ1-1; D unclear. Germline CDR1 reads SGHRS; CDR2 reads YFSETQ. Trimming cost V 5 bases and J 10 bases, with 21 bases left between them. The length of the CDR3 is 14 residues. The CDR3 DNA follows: TGCGCCAGCAGGGCTTTTAGAGCCTTGCTAGTAGCTTTCTTT. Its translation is CASRAFRALLVAFF.

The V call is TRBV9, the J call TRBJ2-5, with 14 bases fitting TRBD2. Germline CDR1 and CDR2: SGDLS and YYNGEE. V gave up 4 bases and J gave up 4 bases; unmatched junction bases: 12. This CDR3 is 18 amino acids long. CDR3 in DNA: TGTGCCAGCAGCTCACGAGGGACTAGCGGGGGCGAAGCAGAGACCCAGTACTTC. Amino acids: CASSSRGTSGGEAETQYF.

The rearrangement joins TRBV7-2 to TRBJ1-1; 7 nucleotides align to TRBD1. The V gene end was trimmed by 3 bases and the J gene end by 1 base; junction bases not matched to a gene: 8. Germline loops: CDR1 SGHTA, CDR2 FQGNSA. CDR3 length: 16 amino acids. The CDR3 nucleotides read TGTGCCAGCAGCTTCGGGCTCGGACAGGCGAACACTGAAGCTTTCTTT. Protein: CASSFGLGQANTEAFF. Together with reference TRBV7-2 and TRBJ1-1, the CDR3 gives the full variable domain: GAGVSQSPSNKVTEKGKDVELRCDPISGHTALYWYRQSLGQGLEFLIYFQGNSAPDKSGLPSDRFSAERTGGSVSTLTIQRTQQEDSAVYLCASSFGLGQANTEAFFGQGTRLTVV.

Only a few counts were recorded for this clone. The CDR3 protein is CASSPYGQDEYF. CDR3 nucleotides: TGTGCCAGCTCACCGTACGGACAGGACGAGTACTTC. This rearrangement joins TRBV18 to TRBJ2-7; 7 bases are shared with TRBD1. Germline CDR1 is KGHSH and CDR2 is LQKENI. The CDR3 runs 12 residues. V gave up 3 bases and J gave up 11 bases; unmatched junction bases: 7.

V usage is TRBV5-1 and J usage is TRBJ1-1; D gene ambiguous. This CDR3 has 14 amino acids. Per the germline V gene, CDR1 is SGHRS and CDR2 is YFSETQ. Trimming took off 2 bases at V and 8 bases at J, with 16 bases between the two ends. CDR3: CASSLAGPLTEAFF. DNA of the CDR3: TGCGCCAGCAGCTTAGCAGGCCCACTCACCGAAGCTTTCTTT.

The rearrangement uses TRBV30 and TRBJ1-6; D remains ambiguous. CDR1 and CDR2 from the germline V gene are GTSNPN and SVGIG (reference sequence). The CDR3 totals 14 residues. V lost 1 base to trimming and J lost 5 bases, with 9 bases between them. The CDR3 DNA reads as TGTGCCTGGAGTGCCTACGGGGATAATTCACCCCTCCACTTT. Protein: CAWSAYGDNSPLHF.

CDR3 sequence reads: CASSLRGGVRETQYF. CDR3 DNA: TGTGCCAGCAGCTTACGGGGGGGCGTGCGGGAGACCCAGTACTTC. The chain uses TRBV7-2 and TRBJ2-5, with 8 nucleotides matching TRBD2. CDR1 and CDR2 from the germline V gene are SGHTA and FQGNSA. The CDR3 sequence is 15 residues long. Trimming took 2 bases from V and 5 from J; bases not matched to a gene: 7.

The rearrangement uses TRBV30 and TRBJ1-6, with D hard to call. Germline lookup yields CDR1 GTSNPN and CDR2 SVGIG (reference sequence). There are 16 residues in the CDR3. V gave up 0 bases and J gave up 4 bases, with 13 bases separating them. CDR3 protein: CAWSVRTRGYNSPLHF. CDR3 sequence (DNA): TGTGCCTGGAGTGTACGGACCCGGGGTTATAATTCACCCCTCCACTTT.

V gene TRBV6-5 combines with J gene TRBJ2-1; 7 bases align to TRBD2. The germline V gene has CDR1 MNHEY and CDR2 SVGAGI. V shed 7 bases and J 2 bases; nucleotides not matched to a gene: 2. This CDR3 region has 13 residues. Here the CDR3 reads CASNGLAYNEQFF. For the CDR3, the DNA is TGTGCCAGCAATGGACTAGCCTACAATGAGCAGTTCTTC.

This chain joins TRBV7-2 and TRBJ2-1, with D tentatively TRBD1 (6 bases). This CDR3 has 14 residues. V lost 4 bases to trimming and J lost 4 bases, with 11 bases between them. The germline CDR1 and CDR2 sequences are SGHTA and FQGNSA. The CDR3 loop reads CASSYRTAYNEQFF. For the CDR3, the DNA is TGTGCCAGCAGCTATCGGACAGCTTACAATGAGCAGTTCTTC.

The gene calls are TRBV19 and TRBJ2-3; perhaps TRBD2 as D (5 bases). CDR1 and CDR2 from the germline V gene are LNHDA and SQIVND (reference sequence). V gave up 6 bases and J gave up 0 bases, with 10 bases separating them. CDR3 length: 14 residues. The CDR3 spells CASSEGASTDTQYF. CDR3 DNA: TGTGCCAGTAGCGAGGGCGCTAGCACAGATACGCAGTATTTT.

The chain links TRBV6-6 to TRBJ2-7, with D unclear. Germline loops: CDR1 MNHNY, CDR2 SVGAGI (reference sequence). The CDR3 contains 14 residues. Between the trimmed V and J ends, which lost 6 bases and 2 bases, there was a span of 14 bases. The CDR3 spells CASSLPKATYEQYF. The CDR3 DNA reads TGTGCCAGCAGCCTACCGAAAGCCACCTACGAGCAGTACTTC.

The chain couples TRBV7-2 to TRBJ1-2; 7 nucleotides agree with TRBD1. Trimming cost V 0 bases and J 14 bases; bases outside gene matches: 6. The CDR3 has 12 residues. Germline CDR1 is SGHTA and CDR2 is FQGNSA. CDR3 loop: CASSLATGRGTF. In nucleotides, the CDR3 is TGTGCCAGCAGCTTAGCGACAGGGAGAGGGACCTTC.

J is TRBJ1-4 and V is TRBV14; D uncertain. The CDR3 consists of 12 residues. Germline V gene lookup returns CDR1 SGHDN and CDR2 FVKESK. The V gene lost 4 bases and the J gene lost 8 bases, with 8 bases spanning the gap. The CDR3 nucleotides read TGTGCCAGCAGCCGAGGAGGGGAAAAACTGTTTTTT. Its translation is CASSRGGEKLFF.

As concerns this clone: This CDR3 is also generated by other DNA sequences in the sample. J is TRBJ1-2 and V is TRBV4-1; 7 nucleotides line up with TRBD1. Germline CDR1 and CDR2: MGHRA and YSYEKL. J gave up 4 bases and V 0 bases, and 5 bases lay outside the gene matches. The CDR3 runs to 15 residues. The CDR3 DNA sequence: TGCGCCAGCAGCCAAGATCTCCGGGACAGCTATGGCTACACCTTC. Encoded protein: CASSQDLRDSYGYTF.

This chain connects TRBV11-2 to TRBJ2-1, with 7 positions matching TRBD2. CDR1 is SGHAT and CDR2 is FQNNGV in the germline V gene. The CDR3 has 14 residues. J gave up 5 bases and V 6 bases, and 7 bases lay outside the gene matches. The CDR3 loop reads CASSTGTTHNEQFF. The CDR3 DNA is TGTGCCAGCAGTACCGGGACTACCCACAATGAGCAGTTCTTC. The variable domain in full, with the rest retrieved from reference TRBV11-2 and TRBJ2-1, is EAGVAQSPRYKIIEKRQSVAFWCNPISGHATLYWYQQILGQGPKLLIQFQNNGVVDDSQLPKDRFSAERLKGVDSTLKIQPAKLEDSAVYLCASSTGTTHNEQFFGPGTRLTVL.

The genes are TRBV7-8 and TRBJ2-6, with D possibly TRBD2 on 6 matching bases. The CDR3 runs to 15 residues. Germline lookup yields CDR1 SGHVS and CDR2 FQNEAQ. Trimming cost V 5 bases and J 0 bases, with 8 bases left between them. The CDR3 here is CASSGGFSGANVLTF. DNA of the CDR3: TGTGCCAGCAGCGGAGGGTTCTCTGGGGCCAACGTCCTGACTTTC.

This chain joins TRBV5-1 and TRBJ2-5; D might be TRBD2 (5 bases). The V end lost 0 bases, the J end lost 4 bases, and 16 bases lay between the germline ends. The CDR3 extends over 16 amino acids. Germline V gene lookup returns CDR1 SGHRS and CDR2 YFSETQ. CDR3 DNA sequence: TGCGCCAGCAGCTTGGGTGACTACACAAGTGGAGAGACCCAGTACTTC. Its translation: CASSLGDYTSGETQYF.

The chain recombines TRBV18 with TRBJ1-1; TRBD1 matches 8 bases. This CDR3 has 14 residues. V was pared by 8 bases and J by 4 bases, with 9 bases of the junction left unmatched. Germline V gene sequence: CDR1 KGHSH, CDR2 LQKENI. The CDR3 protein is CASHQGQGSTEAFF. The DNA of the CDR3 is TGTGCCAGCCACCAAGGACAGGGCAGCACTGAAGCTTTCTTT.

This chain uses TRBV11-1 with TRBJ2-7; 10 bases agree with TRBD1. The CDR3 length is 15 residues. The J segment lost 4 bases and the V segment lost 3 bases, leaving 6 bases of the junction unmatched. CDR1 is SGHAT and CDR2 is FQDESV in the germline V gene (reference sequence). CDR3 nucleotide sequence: TGTGCCAGCAGCTTCCGGGACAGGGGCTTATACGAGCAGTACTTC. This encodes CASSFRDRGLYEQYF.

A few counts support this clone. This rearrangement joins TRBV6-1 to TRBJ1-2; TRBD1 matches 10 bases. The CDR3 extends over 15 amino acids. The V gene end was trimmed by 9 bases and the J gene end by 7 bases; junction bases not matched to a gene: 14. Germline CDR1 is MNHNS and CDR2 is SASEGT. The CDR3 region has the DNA TGTGCCAGTTCTAGAAAAGGACAGGGGGTCGGTGGCTACACCTTC. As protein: CASSRKGQGVGGYTF.

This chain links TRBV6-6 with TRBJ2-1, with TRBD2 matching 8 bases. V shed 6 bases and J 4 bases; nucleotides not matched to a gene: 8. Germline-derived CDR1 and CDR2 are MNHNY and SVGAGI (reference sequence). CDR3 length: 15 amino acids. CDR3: CASSLLLAEYNEQFF. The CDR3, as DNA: TGTGCCAGCAGCCTCTTACTAGCGGAGTACAATGAGCAGTTCTTC.

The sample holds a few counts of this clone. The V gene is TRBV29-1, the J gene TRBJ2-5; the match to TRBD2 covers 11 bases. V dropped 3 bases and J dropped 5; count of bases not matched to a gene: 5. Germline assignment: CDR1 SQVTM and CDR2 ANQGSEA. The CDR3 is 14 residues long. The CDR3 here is CSVDSSGGTETQYF. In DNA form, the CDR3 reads TGCAGCGTTGATTCTAGCGGGGGGACGGAGACCCAGTACTTC. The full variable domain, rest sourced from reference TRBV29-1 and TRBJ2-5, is SAVISQKPSRDICQRGTSLTIQCQVDSQVTMMFWYRQQPGQSLTLIATANQGSEATYESGFVIDKFPISRPNLTFSTLTVSNMSPEDSSIYLCSVDSSGGTETQYFGPGTRLLVL.

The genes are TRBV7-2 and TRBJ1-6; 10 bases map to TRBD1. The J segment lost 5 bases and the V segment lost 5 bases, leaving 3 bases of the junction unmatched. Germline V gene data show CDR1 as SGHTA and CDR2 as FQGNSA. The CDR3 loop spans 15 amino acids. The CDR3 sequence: CASSPDRGNNSPLHF. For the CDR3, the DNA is TGTGCCAGCAGCCCGGACAGGGGGAATAATTCACCCCTCCACTTT.

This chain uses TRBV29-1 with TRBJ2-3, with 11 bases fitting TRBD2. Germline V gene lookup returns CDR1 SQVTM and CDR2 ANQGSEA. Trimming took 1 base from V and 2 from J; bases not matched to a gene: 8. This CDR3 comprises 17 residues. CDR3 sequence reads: CSVEGVKGLADTDTQYF. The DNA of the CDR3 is TGCAGCGTTGAAGGTGTTAAGGGACTAGCGGACACAGATACGCAGTATTTT.

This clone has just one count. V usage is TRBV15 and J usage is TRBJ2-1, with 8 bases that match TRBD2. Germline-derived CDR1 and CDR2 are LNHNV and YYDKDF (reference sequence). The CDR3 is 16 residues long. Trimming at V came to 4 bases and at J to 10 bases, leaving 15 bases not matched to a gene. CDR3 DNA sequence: TGTGCCACCAGCACCCGCAGAAGCGGGGGTGAGGAGGAGCAGTTCTTC. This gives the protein CATSTRRSGGEEEQFF. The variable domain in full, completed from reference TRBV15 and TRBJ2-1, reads DAMVIQNPRYQVTQFGKPVTLSCSQTLNHNVMYWYQQKSSQAPKLLFHYYDKDFNNEADTPDNFQSRRPNTSFCFLDIRSPGLGDTAMYLCATSTRRSGGEEEQFFGPGTRLTVL.

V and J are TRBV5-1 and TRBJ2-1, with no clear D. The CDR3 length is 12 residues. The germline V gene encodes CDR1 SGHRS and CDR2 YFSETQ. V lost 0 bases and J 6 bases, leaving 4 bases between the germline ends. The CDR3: CASSLGGNEQFF. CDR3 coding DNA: TGCGCCAGCAGCTTGGGCGGCAATGAGCAGTTCTTC.

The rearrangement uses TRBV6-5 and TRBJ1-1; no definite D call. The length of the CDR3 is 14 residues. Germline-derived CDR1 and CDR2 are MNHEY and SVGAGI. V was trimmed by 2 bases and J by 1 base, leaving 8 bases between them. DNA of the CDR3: TGTGCCAGCAGTTACACGACATCGAACACTGAAGCTTTCTTT. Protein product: CASSYTTSNTEAFF.

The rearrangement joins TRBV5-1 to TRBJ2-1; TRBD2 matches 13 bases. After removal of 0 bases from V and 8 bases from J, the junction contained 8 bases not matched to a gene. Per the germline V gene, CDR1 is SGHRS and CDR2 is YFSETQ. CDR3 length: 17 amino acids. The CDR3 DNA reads TGCGCCAGCAGCTTGGTAAGGACTAGCGGGAGTGGAGATGAGCAGTTCTTC. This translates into CASSLVRTSGSGDEQFF.

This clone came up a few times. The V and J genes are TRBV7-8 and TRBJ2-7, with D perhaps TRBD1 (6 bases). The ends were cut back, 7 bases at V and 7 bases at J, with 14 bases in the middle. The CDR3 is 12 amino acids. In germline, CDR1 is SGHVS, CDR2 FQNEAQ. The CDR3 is CASTLGTKEQYF. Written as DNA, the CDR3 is TGTGCCAGCACCCTCGGGACAAAAGAGCAGTACTTC.